This TCR beta chain emerged from a study of shared clonotypes between healthy human individuals. Assay used: immunoSEQ multiplex PCR; TCRdb lists only in-frame clones, some missing. Among roughly 2.5 million clones, roughly 92% were seen once, and the ten largest hold 0.11% to 0.15%. The CDR3 spans 11 residues. Germline CDR1 is SNHLY and CDR2 is FYNNEI. V was shortened by 5 bases and J by 4 bases, with 5 bases between the two germline ends. This TCR was recovered from a man between 18 and 29 years old in good health. This chain uses TRBV2 with TRBJ2-5, with D unclear. The material sequenced was naive CD4+ T cells sorted from blood. Subset here: CD45RA+ positively selected. The CDR3 region is CASSYGETQYF. The CDR3 nucleotides are TGTGCCAGCAGTTATGGAGAGACCCAGTACTTC.